The present entry profiles one TCR beta chain with its context. The record originates from a study of shared clonotypes between healthy human individuals. Repertoires were generated with immunoSEQ multiplex PCR, while TCRdb's copy carries only in-frame clones and drops some. The data contain some 1 million clones, roughly 75% of them singletons. CDR3 length equals 14 residues. Germline lookup yields CDR1 KGHSH and CDR2 LQKENI. Trimming left V 0 bases short and J 9 bases short, with 13 bases between. This sequence joins TRBV18 and TRBJ2-3; tentative D call: TRBD2 (5 bases). Material for sequencing was memory CD4+ T cells sorted from blood. Subset noted: CD45RA-negative fraction. The source of this sequence is a man in his late teens or twenties in good health. The CDR3 loop is CASSPPLELATQYF. The CDR3 DNA sequence: TGTGCCAGCTCACCACCTCTCGAGCTAGCCACGCAGTATTTT.